This entry lists 19 T cell receptor beta chains sequenced from one sample in a study of CD8 T cells in ankylosing spondylitis. Each CDR3 protein is one row after TCRdb ran MiXCR on the 5' RACE reads. The sample lists more than 110,000 distinct CDR3 sequences, 8% to 9% occurring once. The sequenced sample was synovial fluid, either unsorted or a sorted T cell fraction (not recorded which). These TCRs come from a male donor with ankylosing spondylitis.

This clonotype occurred many times. The rearrangement links TRBV28 to TRBJ1-2; D is possibly TRBD1 (5 bases). V lost 5 bases and J lost 4, with 14 bases in between. The CDR3 has 14 residues. Germline-derived CDR1 and CDR2 are MDHEN and SYDVKM. In nucleotides, the CDR3 is TGTGCCAGCAGTACCCCTGGACACCCCTATGGCTACACCTTC. It encodes CASSTPGHPYGYTF.

This clonotype was detected many times. The V and J genes are TRBV12-3 or TRBV12-4 and TRBJ1-1, with unresolved D. The V end was cut by 4 bases, the J end by 1 base, with 16 bases between. The CDR3 loop spans 16 amino acids. As DNA, the CDR3 is TGTGCCAGCAGTTCCGGGTCTGACTTTTGGAACACTGAAGCTTTCTTT. Its protein product is CASSSGSDFWNTEAFF.

The genes are TRBV6-1 and TRBJ1-3; D ambiguous. Trimming removed 1 base at V and 0 bases at J, with 7 bases between. The germline CDR1 and CDR2 sequences are MNHNS and SASEGT. The CDR3 extends over 15 amino acids. CDR3 DNA: TGTGCCAGCAGTGAAGGATGGAGCTCTGGAAACACCATATATTTT. The encoded protein is CASSEGWSSGNTIYF.

The chain has TRBV12-3 or TRBV12-4 and TRBJ2-3; tentatively, D is TRBD2 (5 bases). V lost 7 bases and J lost 3, with 17 bases in between. The CDR3 length is 15 residues. CDR3 in DNA: TGTGCCAGCACAACATTCGGTCAGCGGACAGATACGCAGTATTTT. It yields the protein CASTTFGQRTDTQYF.

Many counts were recorded for this clonotype. This sequence joins TRBV3-1 and TRBJ2-6; tentative D call: TRBD1 (5 bases). The CDR3 is 14 residues long. Trimming pared 4 bases from V and 3 bases from J, leaving 7 bases between. Germline assignment: CDR1 LGHDT and CDR2 YNNKEL (reference sequence). CDR3 DNA sequence: TGTGCCAGCAGCCTAACAGGTGGGGCCAACGTCCTGACTTTC. This sequence encodes CASSLTGGANVLTF.

The CDR3 DNA reads as TGTGCCAGCAGTTCTGCCGGGACAGGGGGCTACGAGCAGTACTTC. It specifies CASSSAGTGGYEQYF. The chain has TRBV28 and TRBJ2-7; 11 nucleotides align to TRBD1. V was clipped by 4 bases and J by 3 bases; unmatched bases: 5. The CDR3 extends over 15 amino acids. The germline gives CDR1 MDHEN, CDR2 SYDVKM.

This clonotype was counted between two and nine times. The J gene is TRBJ1-5, the V gene TRBV20-1; possible D gene TRBD1, 5 bases. Germline V gives CDR1 DFQATT, CDR2 SNEGSKA (reference sequence). The CDR3 contains 16 residues. The V and J ends lost 2 bases and 0 bases respectively, with 14 bases between them. CDR3 region: CSARTQAIYSNQPQHF. The CDR3 DNA reads TGCAGTGCTAGAACACAGGCGATTTATAGCAATCAGCCCCAGCATTTT.

The sample holds many counts of this clonotype. The rearrangement uses TRBV24-1 and TRBJ2-3, with D tentatively TRBD2 (6 bases). V was trimmed by 5 bases and J by 1 base, leaving 15 bases between them. The CDR3 covers 16 residues. The V gene's germline CDR1 is KGHDR and CDR2 SFDVKD. This chain's CDR3 is CATSGRDSRGTDTQYF. CDR3 coding DNA: TGTGCCACCAGTGGGCGGGATTCACGAGGCACAGATACGCAGTATTTT.

This clonotype was seen ten or more times. The rearrangement uses TRBV29-1 and TRBJ2-3; 10 nucleotides line up with TRBD1. CDR3 length equals 13 residues. Germline CDR1 is SQVTM and CDR2 is ANQGSEA. After removal of 6 bases from V and 4 bases from J, the junction contained 4 bases not matched to a gene. In DNA form, the CDR3 reads TGCAGCGTCCGGGACAGGGGATCAGATACGCAGTATTTT. This translates into CSVRDRGSDTQYF.

This chain uses TRBV6-2 or TRBV6-3 with TRBJ2-1; D gene uncertain. V was cut by 2 bases and J by 13 bases, with 12 bases left in between. The CDR3 is 12 amino acids. CDR1 and CDR2 from the germline V gene are MNHEY and SVGEGT. CDR3 in amino acids: CASSYTHTTQFF. Written as DNA, the CDR3 is TGTGCCAGCAGTTACACTCACACCACTCAGTTCTTC.

This clonotype came up a few times. The V call is TRBV6-1, the J call TRBJ2-7; 7 positions agree with TRBD1. Germline-derived CDR1 and CDR2 are MNHNS and SASEGT. Unmatched junction bases numbered 7, after V lost 6 bases and J lost 5 bases. The length of the CDR3 is 13 residues. CDR3 sequence reads: CASRPGQKNEQYF. The CDR3 DNA sequence: TGTGCCAGCAGGCCGGGACAGAAAAACGAGCAGTACTTC.

This chain joins TRBV10-1 and TRBJ2-5; D perhaps matches TRBD2 (6 bases). CDR3 size: 14 residues. Germline CDR1 reads WNHNN; CDR2 reads SYGVQD (reference sequence). V was clipped by 8 bases and J by 1 base, with 14 bases between them. The CDR3 bases are TGCGCCAGCTCCCCGCCGGGAGCCCAAGAGACCCAGTACTTC. This codes for CASSPPGAQETQYF.

This clonotype was observed a few times. The rearrangement joins TRBV11-2 to TRBJ2-2; no firm D call. The length of the CDR3 is 13 residues. V lost 6 bases and J lost 7, with 12 bases in between. Germline CDR1 and CDR2: SGHAT and FQNNGV. CDR3 protein: CASRFSGFGELFF. The CDR3 nucleotides are TGTGCCAGCAGGTTCTCAGGATTCGGGGAGCTGTTTTTT.

The J gene is TRBJ1-2, the V gene TRBV5-5; D may be TRBD1 (5 bases). The CDR3 is 12 residues long. Trimming stripped 3 bases from V and 8 bases from J, with 11 bases between. The germline CDR1 and CDR2 sequences are SGHKS and YYEKEE (reference sequence). For the CDR3, the DNA is TGTGCCAGCAGCTGGGCAGGGCAAGGCTACACCTTC. As protein: CASSWAGQGYTF.

The sample holds many counts of this clonotype. The rearrangement links TRBV7-2 to TRBJ1-1; D may be TRBD1 (6 bases). Trimming cost V 2 bases and J 3 bases, with 10 bases left between them. CDR3 length: 14 residues. CDR1 is SGHTA, CDR2 FQGNSA, per germline. This chain's CDR3 is CASSLNREYTEAFF. The CDR3 bases are TGTGCCAGCAGCTTAAACAGGGAGTACACTGAAGCTTTCTTT.

The chain combines TRBV18 with TRBJ2-3; possibly TRBD1 for D (5 bases). The ends were cut back, 0 bases at V and 0 bases at J, with 13 bases in the middle. This CDR3 is built from 17 residues. CDR1 KGHSH and CDR2 LQKENI come from the germline V gene. CDR3 sequence (DNA): TGTGCCAGCTCACCACCGGGGCAGCCGCCTAGCACAGATACGCAGTATTTT. It codes for CASSPPGQPPSTDTQYF.

This clonotype was observed many times. The gene calls are TRBV6-1 and TRBJ2-2; TRBD2 is a possible D gene (5 bases). The germline V gene has CDR1 MNHNS and CDR2 SASEGT. This CDR3 has 13 amino acids. The V gene lost 3 bases and the J gene lost 3 bases, with 5 bases spanning the gap. The CDR3 DNA reads as TGTGCCAGCAGTGAGCGGGACACCGGGGAGCTGTTTTTT. Its translation: CASSERDTGELFF.

This clonotype was seen repeatedly, ten times or more. The chain links TRBV4-2 to TRBJ1-5; no clear D gene. Germline CDR1 and CDR2: LGHNA and YNFKEQ. Trimming cost V 1 base and J 4 bases, with 8 bases left between them. The CDR3 covers 14 residues. The CDR3 DNA follows: TGTGCCAGCAGCCAAGTGGGCAGAAATCAGCCCCAGCATTTT. Protein: CASSQVGRNQPQHF.

CDR3 nucleotide sequence: TGTGCCAGCAGTTTAGGTAGCGGGAACGGGGAGACCCAGTACTTC. Translation gives CASSLGSGNGETQYF. The chain employs TRBV27 and TRBJ2-5; 8 positions agree with TRBD2. CDR3 length: 15 residues. Unmatched junction bases numbered 7, after V lost 2 bases and J lost 5 bases. CDR1 is MNHEY and CDR2 is SMNVEV in the germline V gene (reference sequence).